The following is a T cell receptor beta chain sequence with its context. The germline V and J ends were trimmed by 10 bases and 1 base, with 11 bases remaining between them. Germline CDR1 reads ENHRY; CDR2 reads SYGVKD. The CDR3 covers 12 residues. This sample is drawn from a study of blood T cell repertoires in COVID-19. In the source study's methods: How many nucleated cells were present was estimated from reference gene primer amplification. Produced via immunoSEQ multiplex PCR; TCRdb's table is partial and in-frame only. V, J and clone size are taken as reported in that table, and D and trimming were inferred from the DNA itself. The table lists about 40,000 clones, about 90% of them singletons.

The sample was peripheral blood. The chain combines TRBV10-3 with TRBJ2-7; maybe TRBD1 (6 bases). The TCR was taken from a woman aged 30 to 39 in a cohort sampled during active COVID-19. Here the CDR3 DNA reads TGTGCCACTAGGACAGATTCCTACGAGCAGTACTTC. Translation gives CATRTDSYEQYF.